The source of this TCR beta chain is a study of cytomegalovirus exposure and HLA in healthy donors. Assay used: immunoSEQ multiplex PCR; TCRdb lists only in-frame clones, some missing. The sample gives roughly 250,000 clones, approximately 86% of which show up once; 1% to 1.5% is in the top ten. Details on this clone: The antigen is unknown.

Study observations and caveats: Most observed TCR sequences were rare, whereas some public TCRs were detected in many donors. Reported performance of the classifier showed diagnosis of cytomegalovirus status with high specificity and sensitivity. Three CMV-associated chains proved CMV antigen-specific in vitro.

In germline, CDR1 is MDHEN, CDR2 SYDVKM. Trimming left V 7 bases short and J 5 bases short, with 12 bases between. The CDR3 is made up of 13 amino acids. J is TRBJ2-1 and V is TRBV28; possibly TRBD2 for D (6 bases). The TCR comes from a woman in her 30s in good health and CMV-seropositive. The sample was PBMCs. The CDR3 reads CASTGDLNNEQFF. The DNA for the CDR3 is TGTGCCAGCACTGGGGACTTGAACAATGAGCAGTTCTTC.